This record covers a single T cell receptor beta chain. Survey-level TCR beta sequencing used the immunoSEQ assay. TCRdb's copy holds only in-frame clones and misses some; the assay was immunoSEQ multiplex PCR. The sample lists about 68,000 clones; roughly 95% were seen once. V shed 0 bases and J shed 5 bases, with 13 bases lying between them. This CDR3 contains 15 residues. Germline V lookup: CDR1 MNHEY, CDR2 SVGAGI. The TCR sequence derives from a man aged 40-49 years with rheumatoid arthritis. Sample: PBMCs. The genes are TRBV6-5 and TRBJ2-5; no reliable D call. CDR3 sequence (DNA): TGTGCCAGCAGTTACTCCGTACAAGGCCGGGAGACCCAGTACTTC. Translating it yields CASSYSVQGRETQYF.